The 24 T cell receptor beta chains below all came from one sample that was sequenced in a study of T cells in women clearing cervical HPV infection. Here immunoSEQ multiplex PCR was the method, and the copy in TCRdb shows in-frame clones only, minus some. The sample totals under 30,000 clones. Source material: blood buffy coat. These receptors came from a woman between 18 and 70 years old with a cervical HPV16 infection that either progressed to CIN3+ or cleared (not recorded which).

On this clone: The CDR3 extends 3 residues past the end of the read, so its final part is completed from the germline J gene. This sequence joins TRBV18 and TRBJ1-6; the match to TRBD1 covers 7 bases. The CDR3 spans 15 residues. Germline CDR1 is KGHSH and CDR2 is LQKENI. J gave up 6 bases and V 6 bases, and 8 bases lay outside the gene matches. This CDR3 reads CASSPQGDSNSPLHF. Partial CDR3 DNA: TGTGCCAGCTCCCCCCAAGGGGACAGTAATTCACCC. The full variable domain, completed using reference TRBV18 and TRBJ1-6, is NAGVMQNPRHLVRRRGQEARLRCSPMKGHSHVYWYRQLPEEGLKFMVYLQKENIIDESGMPKERFSAEFPKEGPSILRIQQVVRGDSAAYFCASSPQGDSNSPLHFGNGTRLTVT.

A remark on this clone: The CDR3 end is not reached by the read, which stops 3 residues before it; the germline J gene fills it in. V usage is TRBV5-1 and J usage is TRBJ2-7; D possibly corresponds to TRBD2 (5 bases). Germline V gene data show CDR1 as SGHRS and CDR2 as YFSETQ. This CDR3 is 16 amino acids long. The V end lost 0 bases, the J end lost 0 bases, and 13 bases lay between the germline ends. The CDR3 bases that were read are TGCGCCAGCAGCTTGGAAGTCTTAGCGAGCTCCTACGAG. Encoded protein: CASSLEVLASSYE. The complete CDR3 protein is CASSLEVLASSYEQYF.

On this clone: The read terminates 3 residues before the CDR3 end, so the remaining end is supplied by the germline J gene. The V gene is TRBV18, the J gene TRBJ1-1, with a possible D match to TRBD1 (5 bases). The V and J ends lost 3 bases and 6 bases respectively, with 8 bases between them. CDR3 length equals 12 residues. Looked up from germline, CDR1 is KGHSH and CDR2 is LQKENI. The part of the CDR3 DNA that was read is TGTGCCAGCTCACCCAAGACAGCTGAA. It codes for CASSPKTAE. The entire CDR3 is CASSPKTAEAFF.

Comment on this clone: Read coverage stops 3 residues before the CDR3 terminus; the germline J gene supplies the remainder. V is TRBV19 and J is TRBJ1-5, with D uncertain. The CDR3 spans 14 residues. Germline V gene data show CDR1 as LNHDA and CDR2 as SQIVND (reference sequence). V was shortened by 3 bases and J by 3 bases, with 9 bases between the two germline ends. CDR3 sequence reads: CASSIWQNNQPQHF. The CDR3 DNA, read in part, is TGTGCCAGTAGTATCTGGCAGAACAATCAGCCC.

Of note for this clone: The read terminates 3 residues before the CDR3 end, so the remaining end is supplied by the germline J gene. This sequence joins TRBV5-1 and TRBJ1-2, with 9 nucleotides matching TRBD1. Germline V gives CDR1 SGHRS, CDR2 YFSETQ. The CDR3 has 16 residues. CDR3 loop: CASSLGSPGQGPGYTF. CDR3 DNA, as far as it was read: TGCGCCAGCAGCTTGGGTTCGCCGGGACAGGGTCCCGGC.

CDR3 region: CASSSGGGGNQPQHF. CDR3 DNA (partial): TGTGCCAGCAGCTCCGGGGGTGGGGGCAATCAGCCC. J is TRBJ1-5 and V is TRBV5-6, with D maybe TRBD1 (5 bases). The CDR3 end is not reached by the read, which stops 3 residues before it; the germline J gene fills it in. Trimming shortened V by 3 bases and J by 2 bases, and 12 bases separated the two germline ends. Germline V gene data show CDR1 as SGHDT and CDR2 as YYEEEE. This CDR3 is built from 15 residues.

A note on this clone: The read halts 3 residues ahead of the CDR3 end, with the missing end drawn from the germline J gene. This rearrangement joins TRBV20-1 to TRBJ1-1, with TRBD1 matching 11 bases. This CDR3 region has 13 residues. Germline V gene data show CDR1 as DFQATT and CDR2 as SNEGSKA (reference sequence). The sequenced part of the CDR3 DNA is TGCAGTGCTAGAAGGGGACAGGGGGATTCA. It codes for CSARRGQGDS. The full CDR3 protein reads CSARRGQGDSAFF.

Concerning this clone: The CDR3 end falls 3 residues outside the read, so it is completed with the germline J gene. This rearrangement joins TRBV7-9 to TRBJ1-6; D perhaps matches TRBD1 (6 bases). This CDR3 is built from 15 residues. The V gene's germline CDR1 is SEHNR and CDR2 FQNEAQ (reference sequence). Between the trimmed V and J ends, which lost 0 bases and 7 bases, there was a span of 10 bases. CDR3 sequence: CASSLADRVNSPLHF. The sequenced part of the CDR3 DNA is TGTGCCAGCAGCTTAGCGGACAGAGTAAATTCACCC.

By frequency, this clone registers medium-sized. The sequence runs out 3 residues before the end of the CDR3; the remainder is reconstructed from the germline J gene. This chain links TRBV29-1 with TRBJ2-5, with D possibly being TRBD1 (6 bases). The V gene's germline CDR1 is SQVTM and CDR2 ANQGSEA. This CDR3 region has 12 residues. Trimming shortened V by 6 bases and J by 0 bases, and 8 bases separated the two germline ends. CDR3 bases read: TGCAGCGTCCGGACAGACCAAGAGACC. This translates into CSVRTDQET. The full CDR3 sequence reads CSVRTDQETQYF.

In regard to this clone: Sequencing ends 3 residues short of the CDR3 end; the germline J gene provides the rest. The chain combines TRBV6-2 or TRBV6-3 with TRBJ1-5; weak D call: TRBD1 (6 bases). Germline-derived CDR1 and CDR2 are MNHEY and SVGEGT. CDR3 length: 16 residues. The V and J ends lost 0 bases and 4 bases respectively, with 13 bases between them. CDR3 DNA, as far as it was read: TGTGCCAGCAGTTACTCTTGGGACAATGGAAATCAGCCC. Amino acids: CASSYSWDNGNQP. The entire CDR3 sequence reads CASSYSWDNGNQPQHF.

Concerning this clone itself: Coverage ceases 3 residues before the CDR3 finishes, and the germline J gene fills in the end. This chain links TRBV10-1 with TRBJ2-7; D gene ambiguous. The CDR3 sequence is 14 residues long. Trimming took off 2 bases at V and 2 bases at J, with 10 bases between the two ends. CDR1 WNHNN and CDR2 SYGVQD come from the germline V gene (reference sequence). The DNA read from the CDR3 is TGCGCCAGCAGTGAGGCAGGAGTCACCTACGAG. This encodes CASSEAGVTYE. In full, the CDR3 reads CASSEAGVTYEQYF.

On this clone itself: The read terminates 3 residues ahead of where the CDR3 ends, so the germline J gene completes it. V usage is TRBV11-3 and J usage is TRBJ1-2; D is unclear. The CDR3 covers 11 residues. CDR1 and CDR2 (germline): SGHNT, YENEEA. The DNA read from the CDR3 is TGTGCCAGCAGCGCCACAGAGACC. It yields the protein CASSATET. The whole CDR3 is CASSATETYTF.

As to this clone: The read ends 3 residues before the CDR3 terminus; that terminus is restored from the germline J gene. V is TRBV5-6 and J is TRBJ2-7; D remains ambiguous. The germline V gene encodes CDR1 SGHDT and CDR2 YYEEEE. CDR3 length: 11 amino acids. The V and J ends lost 3 bases and 3 bases respectively, with 4 bases between them. Partial CDR3 DNA: TGTGCCAGCAGCTCTTACTACGAG. It specifies CASSSYYE. The complete CDR3 reads CASSSYYEQYF.

On this clone itself: The read falls 3 residues short of the CDR3 end, and the missing part is taken from the germline J gene. V is TRBV7-3 and J is TRBJ2-3; 7 bases fit TRBD2. Trimming cost V 2 bases and J 6 bases; bases outside gene matches: 14. There are 17 residues in the CDR3. The germline V gene has CDR1 SGHTA and CDR2 FQGTGA. CDR3 DNA (partial): TGTGCCAGCAGCTTATCCGGCGGGAGCGGATTCACGGATACG. Residues: CASSLSGGSGFTDT. The whole CDR3 protein is CASSLSGGSGFTDTQYF.

Turning to this clone: The read ends 3 residues before the CDR3 terminus; that terminus is restored from the germline J gene. This chain connects TRBV5-4 to TRBJ1-2, with 8 nucleotides matching TRBD1. The germline V gene has CDR1 SGHNT and CDR2 YYREEE (reference sequence). Unmatched junction bases numbered 8, after V lost 3 bases and J lost 4 bases. The CDR3 length is 15 residues. CDR3 bases read: TGTGCCAGCAGCTACGGACAGGGATCCGCCTATGGC. Its translation is CASSYGQGSAYG. The whole CDR3 protein is CASSYGQGSAYGYTF.

A word on this clone: The DNA ends 3 residues before the CDR3 does, and the rest of the CDR3 is filled in from the germline J gene. The V call is TRBV30, the J call TRBJ2-4; 7 nucleotides match TRBD1. The length of the CDR3 is 15 residues. Looked up from germline, CDR1 is GTSNPN and CDR2 is SVGIG (reference sequence). CDR3 DNA (partial): TGTGCCTGGAGTCGGGACAGATACCTTAACTATGGT. Its translation is CAWSRDRYLNYG. The entire CDR3 is CAWSRDRYLNYGQYF.

Worth noting for this clone: The read terminates 3 residues before the CDR3 end, so the remaining end is supplied by the germline J gene. V gene TRBV7-3 combines with J gene TRBJ1-2, with TRBD1 matching over 7 bases. The CDR3 spans 16 residues. CDR1 is SGHTA and CDR2 is FQGTGA in the germline V gene. The trim removed 5 bases at V and 1 base at J, leaving 10 bases unmatched. Here the CDR3 reads CASSRSHRGINYGYTF. The sequenced CDR3 bases are TGTGCCAGCAGCCGGTCCCACAGGGGCATTAACTATGGC.

Comment on this clone: Read sequence stops 3 residues before the CDR3 end, and the germline J gene provides the missing end. The rearrangement joins TRBV5-1 to TRBJ2-5; 15 positions agree with TRBD2. The germline gives CDR1 SGHRS, CDR2 YFSETQ. The CDR3 loop spans 17 amino acids. Losses at the gene ends were 7 bases for V and 5 bases for J; bases not matched to a gene: 12. Partial CDR3 DNA: TGCGCCAGCGACCCGGGACTAGCGGGAGGATTGTTCGAGACC. Protein sequence: CASDPGLAGGLFET. The whole CDR3 protein reads CASDPGLAGGLFETQYF.

With respect to this clone: The read is 3 residues too short to cover the CDR3 end, so that end is filled in from the germline J gene. The J gene is TRBJ1-2, the V gene TRBV10-3; possible D gene TRBD1, 5 bases. Germline V lookup: CDR1 ENHRY, CDR2 SYGVKD. CDR3 length: 13 amino acids. Trimming stripped 2 bases from V and 2 bases from J, with 6 bases between. The CDR3 loop is CAISENRNYGYTF. The covered CDR3 bases are TGTGCCATCAGTGAGAACAGGAACTATGGC.

About this clone: The read gets to within 3 residues of the CDR3 end, and the germline J gene fills in the rest. The V gene is TRBV9, the J gene TRBJ2-7; TRBD2 matches at 7 bases. The CDR3 sequence is 14 residues long. Trimming removed 4 bases from V and 2 bases from J; junction bases left unmatched: 6. Germline CDR1 is SGDLS and CDR2 is YYNGEE. The chain's CDR3 is CASSPRLAAYEQYF. The covered CDR3 bases are TGTGCCAGCAGCCCCCGGCTAGCGGCCTACGAG.

Concerning this clone itself: Its ends do not fully match the called genes, so a read error is possible. The sequence runs out 3 residues before the end of the CDR3; the remainder is reconstructed from the germline J gene. The chain carries TRBV4-1 and TRBJ2-5; 13 nucleotides align to TRBD2. Germline CDR1 MGHRA, CDR2 YSYEKL. There are 16 residues in the CDR3. The covered CDR3 bases are TGCGCCAGCAACCAACGGACTAGCGGGGGCCTCGAGACC. It translates to CASNQRTSGGLET. The whole CDR3 protein reads CASNQRTSGGLETQYF.

For this clone: The read falls 3 residues short of the CDR3 end, and the missing part is taken from the germline J gene. The gene calls are TRBV7-3 and TRBJ1-1; D is possibly TRBD1 (5 bases). This CDR3 contains 13 residues. CDR1 and CDR2 (germline): SGHTA, FQGTGA. CDR3 DNA, as far as it was read: TGTGCCAGCAGCTTAACGGGGGGATTAGTA. It specifies CASSLTGGLV. The CDR3 in its entirety is CASSLTGGLVAFF. The full variable domain, completed using reference TRBV7-3 and TRBJ1-1, is GAGVSQTPSNKVTEKGKYVELRCDPISGHTALYWYRQSLGQGPEFLIYFQGTGAADDSGLPNDRFFAVRPEGSVSTLKIQRTERGDSAVYLCASSLTGGLVAFFGQGTRLTVV.

With respect to this clone: With the read ending 3 residues before the CDR3 end, the germline J gene is used to fill in that end. The chain joins TRBV4-1 to TRBJ1-2, with 8 bases identical to TRBD1. The CDR3 length is 15 residues. CDR1 and CDR2 from the germline V gene are MGHRA and YSYEKL. Germline trimming cut 1 base from V and 6 bases from J; bases unmatched to any gene: 7. The sequenced CDR3 bases are TGCGCCAGCAGCCAAGTAGCCAGGGGGCAGGATGGC. It specifies CASSQVARGQDG. The CDR3 as a whole reads CASSQVARGQDGYTF.

About this clone: Read coverage stops 3 residues before the CDR3 terminus; the germline J gene supplies the remainder. The J gene is TRBJ1-1, the V gene TRBV7-9, with D unresolved. Trimming shortened V by 0 bases and J by 1 base, and 6 bases separated the two germline ends. The CDR3 covers 14 residues. Germline V lookup: CDR1 SEHNR, CDR2 FQNEAQ (reference sequence). The covered CDR3 bases are TGTGCCAGCAGCTTAGCATCACAGAACACTGAA. This gives the protein CASSLASQNTE. The whole CDR3 protein reads CASSLASQNTEAFF.